A single sample gave rise to the 26 T cell receptor beta chains below, sequenced in a study of shared clonotypes between healthy human individuals. Measured with immunoSEQ multiplex PCR; TCRdb has only the in-frame clones, and not every one. The sample holds about 2 million clones; 85% to 95% are singletons and the top ten take approximately 1.2%. The naive CD8 population came from CD45RO-negative cells selected for CCR7, without terminally differentiated effector memory CD45RA+ cells. Sequencing was performed on naive CD8+ T cells sorted from blood. The origin of the receptors is a man younger than 35 in good health.

As regards this clone: Additional DNA sequences in this sample encode the identical CDR3. The gene calls are TRBV5-6 and TRBJ2-7; D uncertain. Germline V gives CDR1 SGHDT, CDR2 YYEEEE. V was cut by 0 bases and J by 3 bases, with 4 bases left in between. The CDR3 spans 12 residues. Here the CDR3 DNA reads TGTGCCAGCAGCTTGGATGACTACGAGCAGTACTTC. This translates into CASSLDDYEQYF.

The chain recombines TRBV11-2 with TRBJ2-7; no firm D call. V lost 2 bases and J 3 bases, leaving 5 bases between the germline ends. Germline V gene sequence: CDR1 SGHAT, CDR2 FQNNGV. The CDR3 loop spans 12 amino acids. CDR3 DNA sequence: TGTGCCAGCAGCTTAAATAACTACGAGCAGTACTTC. It encodes CASSLNNYEQYF.

The genes are TRBV5-1 and TRBJ1-2; no definite D call. This CDR3 contains 13 residues. The germline V and J ends were trimmed by 5 bases and 3 bases, with 11 bases remaining between them. Germline V gene data show CDR1 as SGHRS and CDR2 as YFSETQ. The CDR3 DNA sequence: TGCGCCAGCAGAAATAGACGGGACTATGGCTACACCTTC. Translated: CASRNRRDYGYTF.

This chain joins TRBV5-4 and TRBJ2-7; 9 bases align to TRBD2. V dropped 5 bases and J dropped 5; count of bases not matched to a gene: 5. There are 13 residues in the CDR3. CDR1 and CDR2 (germline): SGHNT, YYREEE (reference sequence). The CDR3 here is CASSLAGVNEQYF. The CDR3, as DNA: TGTGCCAGCAGTTTAGCGGGAGTGAACGAGCAGTACTTC.

This chain joins TRBV11-2 and TRBJ2-2; TRBD2 is a possible D gene (5 bases). Germline V lookup: CDR1 SGHAT, CDR2 FQNNGV. The V and J ends lost 0 bases and 5 bases respectively, with 13 bases between them. CDR3 size: 16 residues. The CDR3 sequence: CASSLEVLAGTGELFF. As DNA, the CDR3 is TGTGCCAGCAGCTTAGAGGTTCTAGCCGGAACCGGGGAGCTGTTTTTT.

This clone was recorded only once. The chain carries TRBV4-2 and TRBJ2-1, with D unclear. This CDR3 contains 15 residues. Trimming took off 2 bases at V and 0 bases at J, with 8 bases between the two ends. Germline CDR1 reads LGHNA; CDR2 reads YNFKEQ. The CDR3 DNA reads TGTGCCAGCAGCCAACACTTGAGCTCCTACAATGAGCAGTTCTTC. Translating gives CASSQHLSSYNEQFF.

CDR3 region: CASSMYSVNTEAFF. CDR3 bases: TGTGCCAGTAGTATGTACAGCGTTAACACTGAAGCTTTCTTT. This sequence joins TRBV19 and TRBJ1-1, with no clear D. Germline V CDR1 and CDR2: LNHDA, SQIVND (reference sequence). The CDR3 contains 14 residues. V shed 3 bases and J shed 2 bases, with 10 bases lying between them. The full variable domain, with the rest looked up from reference TRBV19 and TRBJ1-1, is DGGITQSPKYLFRKEGQNVTLSCEQNLNHDAMYWYRQDPGQGLRLIYYSQIVNDFQKGDIAEGYSVSREKKESFPLTVTSAQKNPTAFYLCASSMYSVNTEAFFGQGTRLTVV.

This clone appeared once. CDR3 in amino acids: CASSLGLDSLYQETQYF. For the CDR3, the DNA is TGTGCCAGCAGCTTAGGCCTAGACTCCCTGTACCAAGAGACCCAGTACTTC. The V gene is TRBV13, the J gene TRBJ2-5; D not resolved. The CDR3 extends over 17 amino acids. The germline V and J ends were trimmed by 0 bases and 0 bases, with 14 bases remaining between them. Germline V gives CDR1 PRHDT, CDR2 FYEKMQ (reference sequence).

This clone is a singleton in its sample. The chain carries TRBV4-3 and TRBJ1-4; D remains ambiguous. The CDR3 spans 11 residues. V lost 2 bases to trimming and J lost 8 bases, with 3 bases between them. The germline gives CDR1 LGHNA, CDR2 YSLEER. This CDR3 reads CASSQLEKLFF. In DNA form, the CDR3 reads TGCGCCAGCAGCCAATTGGAAAAACTGTTTTTT.

With respect to this clone: Sequence at one end of the junction differs from germline and may be a read error. The rearrangement uses TRBV5-6 and TRBJ2-1; 9 positions agree with TRBD1. Looked up from germline, CDR1 is SGHDT and CDR2 is YYEEEE. The CDR3 is 16 amino acids. In DNA form, the CDR3 reads TGTGCCAGCACCTTGGAATTAGGACAGGGGAGGGATGAGCAGTTCTTC. It specifies CASTLELGQGRDEQFF.

The J gene is TRBJ2-5, the V gene TRBV6-1; D gene uncertain. Germline V CDR1 and CDR2: MNHNS, SASEGT. The CDR3 is 15 residues long. V lost 4 bases, J lost 1 base, and 13 bases lay in between. Written as DNA, the CDR3 is TGTGCCAGCAGTGGAGGCAGAGACTTCCAAGAGACCCAGTACTTC. This translates into CASSGGRDFQETQYF.

The chain combines TRBV5-5 with TRBJ1-5, with D possibly TRBD1 on 6 matching bases. Between the trimmed V and J ends, which lost 0 bases and 7 bases, there was a span of 14 bases. The germline V gene has CDR1 SGHKS and CDR2 YYEKEE (reference sequence). The CDR3 spans 15 residues. CDR3: CASSLGIGTGQPQHF. The CDR3 DNA reads TGTGCCAGCAGCTTGGGGATTGGAACAGGGCAGCCCCAGCATTTT.

The chain combines TRBV5-5 with TRBJ2-7, with 10 bases lining up with TRBD1. This CDR3 is built from 16 residues. V dropped 3 bases and J dropped 6; count of bases not matched to a gene: 12. Germline V gene data show CDR1 as SGHKS and CDR2 as YYEKEE (reference sequence). CDR3 sequence: CASSSGLTDRGLEQYF. The CDR3 DNA follows: TGTGCCAGCAGCTCTGGGCTAACCGACAGGGGGCTCGAGCAGTACTTC.

The chain carries TRBV19 and TRBJ2-1, with 8 bases identical to TRBD1. This CDR3 region has 15 residues. V shed 3 bases and J 6 bases; nucleotides not matched to a gene: 7. Germline CDR1 LNHDA, CDR2 SQIVND (reference sequence). CDR3 sequence reads: CASSIWTGIGNEQFF. The CDR3 nucleotides read TGTGCCAGTAGTATTTGGACAGGGATTGGCAATGAGCAGTTCTTC.

The sample holds one count of this clone. The V and J genes are TRBV29-1 and TRBJ2-7; a possible D gene is TRBD1 (6 bases). The CDR3 consists of 15 residues. The germline CDR1 and CDR2 sequences are SQVTM and ANQGSEA. The ends were cut back, 6 bases at V and 2 bases at J, with 20 bases in the middle. CDR3 bases: TGCAGCGTCGAACTCGGGACACAAGGAACCTACGAGCAGTACTTC. Its translation: CSVELGTQGTYEQYF.

As for this clone: At the DNA level, this CDR3 is encoded by other sequences in the same sample as well. V is TRBV27 and J is TRBJ2-7, with a weak D call TRBD1 (5 bases). Per the germline V gene, CDR1 is MNHEY and CDR2 is SMNVEV (reference sequence). V was cut by 5 bases and J by 2 bases, with 7 bases left in between. The CDR3 is 12 residues long. The DNA for the CDR3 is TGTGCCAGCAGTCAGGGCACCTACGAGCAGTACTTC. Protein sequence: CASSQGTYEQYF.

The chain uses TRBV27 and TRBJ2-7, with D possibly matching TRBD2 (5 bases). This CDR3 region has 14 residues. Per germline, CDR1 MNHEY and CDR2 SMNVEV (reference sequence). V lost 2 bases to trimming and J lost 5 bases, with 13 bases between them. The CDR3 loop is CASSLGETGNEQYF. Here the CDR3 DNA reads TGTGCCAGCAGTTTAGGGGAGACGGGGAACGAGCAGTACTTC.

V is TRBV5-1 and J is TRBJ1-2; no firm D call. The germline gives CDR1 SGHRS, CDR2 YFSETQ. The CDR3 is 17 amino acids. V gave up 0 bases and J gave up 1 base, with 16 bases separating them. The DNA of the CDR3 is TGCGCCAGCAGCTTGGAGGCGGCGACGGATGTTAACTATGGCTACACCTTC. It yields the protein CASSLEAATDVNYGYTF.

The V gene is TRBV4-2, the J gene TRBJ2-7; D unresolved. The CDR3 is made up of 15 amino acids. Germline loops: CDR1 LGHNA, CDR2 YNFKEQ. Trimming took 1 base from V and 2 from J, leaving 12 bases between them. As DNA, the CDR3 is TGTGCCAGCAGCCAAGGGGTATACCCACCCTACGAGCAGTACTTC. This gives the protein CASSQGVYPPYEQYF.

This sequence joins TRBV7-9 and TRBJ2-6; D possibly corresponds to TRBD2 (6 bases). Germline V gene lookup returns CDR1 SEHNR and CDR2 FQNEAQ (reference sequence). V lost 5 bases, J lost 0 bases, and 17 bases lay in between. This CDR3 spans 18 amino acids. The DNA for the CDR3 is TGTGCCAGCAGCCCACGACCGGGAGAAAGCTCTGGGGCCAACGTCCTGACTTTC. Translating gives CASSPRPGESSGANVLTF.

The rearrangement uses TRBV25-1 and TRBJ1-1, with TRBD1 as a possible D gene (5 bases). Trimming cost V 7 bases and J 4 bases, with 13 bases left between them. CDR1 is MGHDK, CDR2 SYGVNS, per germline. This CDR3 comprises 13 residues. CDR3 nucleotides: TGTGCCAGCAAGGGGCGGGTCACCACTGAAGCTTTCTTT. This gives the protein CASKGRVTTEAFF.

The rearrangement links TRBV10-2 to TRBJ1-2; D possibly corresponds to TRBD1 (5 bases). The CDR3 is 15 amino acids. Germline V gene sequence: CDR1 WSHSY, CDR2 SAAADI. Trimming left V 3 bases short and J 8 bases short, with 19 bases between. In DNA, the CDR3 is TGCGCCAGCAGTGATGGGGCGATGTCTAGGGAGGGCTACACCTTC. Its translation is CASSDGAMSREGYTF.

This sequence joins TRBV6-5 and TRBJ2-1; 9 nucleotides align to TRBD2. Trimming took 4 bases from V and 6 from J; bases not matched to a gene: 10. This CDR3 is 16 amino acids long. Germline CDR1 is MNHEY and CDR2 is SVGAGI. CDR3 region: CASSFLGTSRTNEQFF. The CDR3, as DNA: TGTGCCAGCAGTTTCCTGGGGACTAGCAGAACCAATGAGCAGTTCTTC.

V gene TRBV2 combines with J gene TRBJ2-3; 10 bases line up with TRBD2. CDR3 length: 16 residues. From germline, CDR1 is SNHLY and CDR2 FYNNEI. The J segment lost 1 base and the V segment lost 8 bases, leaving 9 bases of the junction unmatched. In DNA, the CDR3 is TGTGCCAGCGGGGCGTATCTAGCGGGGGGCACAGATACGCAGTATTTT. Translation gives CASGAYLAGGTDTQYF.

The V call is TRBV6-6, the J call TRBJ2-7, with D perhaps TRBD2 (5 bases). Germline V gene sequence: CDR1 MNHNY, CDR2 SVGAGI (reference sequence). Trimming shortened V by 0 bases and J by 5 bases, and 8 bases separated the two germline ends. This CDR3 has 13 residues. CDR3 region: CASSYSRVNEQYF. DNA for the CDR3: TGTGCCAGCAGTTACTCGAGGGTCAACGAGCAGTACTTC.

The chain employs TRBV4-1 and TRBJ2-2; 8 bases are a match to TRBD1. The J segment lost 8 bases and the V segment lost 0 bases, leaving 5 bases of the junction unmatched. CDR1 MGHRA and CDR2 YSYEKL come from the germline V gene. This CDR3 comprises 15 residues. CDR3 in amino acids: CASSQDRTGGGELFF. The CDR3 DNA sequence: TGCGCCAGCAGCCAAGATCGTACAGGGGGAGGGGAGCTGTTTTTT.